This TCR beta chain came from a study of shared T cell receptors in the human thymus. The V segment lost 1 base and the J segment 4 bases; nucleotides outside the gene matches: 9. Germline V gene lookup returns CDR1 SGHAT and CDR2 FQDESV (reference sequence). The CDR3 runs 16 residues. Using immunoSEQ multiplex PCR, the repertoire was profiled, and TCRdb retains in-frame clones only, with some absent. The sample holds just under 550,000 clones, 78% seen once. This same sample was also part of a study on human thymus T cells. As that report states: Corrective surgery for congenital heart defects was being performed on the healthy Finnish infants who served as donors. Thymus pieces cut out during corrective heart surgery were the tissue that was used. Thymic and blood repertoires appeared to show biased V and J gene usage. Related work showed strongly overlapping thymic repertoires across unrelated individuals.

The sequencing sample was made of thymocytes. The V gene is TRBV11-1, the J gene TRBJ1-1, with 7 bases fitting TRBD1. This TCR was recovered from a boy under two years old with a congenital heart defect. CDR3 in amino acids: CASSLGSRQGGTEAFF. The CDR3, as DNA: TGTGCCAGCAGCTTAGGTTCCCGACAGGGAGGCACTGAAGCTTTCTTT.